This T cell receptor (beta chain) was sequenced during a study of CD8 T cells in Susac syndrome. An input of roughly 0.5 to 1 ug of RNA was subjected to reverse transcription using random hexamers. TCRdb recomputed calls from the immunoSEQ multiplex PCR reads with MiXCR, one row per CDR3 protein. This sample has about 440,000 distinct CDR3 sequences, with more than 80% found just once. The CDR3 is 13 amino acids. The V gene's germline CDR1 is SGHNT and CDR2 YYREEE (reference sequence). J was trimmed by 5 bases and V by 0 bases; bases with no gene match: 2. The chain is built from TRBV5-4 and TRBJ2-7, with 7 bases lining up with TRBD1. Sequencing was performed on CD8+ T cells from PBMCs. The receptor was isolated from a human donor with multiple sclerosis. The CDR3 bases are TGTGCCAGCAGCTTGGACAGGGGAGACGAGCAGTACTTC. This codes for CASSLDRGDEQYF. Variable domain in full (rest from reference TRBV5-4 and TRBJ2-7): ETGVTQSPTHLIKTRGQQVTLRCSSQSGHNTVSWYQQALGQGPQFIFQYYREEENGRGNFPPRFSGLQFPNYSSELNVNALELDDSALYLCASSLDRGDEQYFGPGTRLTVT.